Given below is one TCR beta chain in context. What it recognizes is unknown. The sample contains more than one DNA sequence encoding this CDR3. The data belong to a study of T cell responses to AZD1222 COVID-19 vaccine. Study conclusions and caveats: When two AZD1222 doses had been given, Spike-specific TCR breadth and depth rose.

The table came from immunoSEQ multiplex PCR; TCRdb's copy has only in-frame clones and leaves some out. Among more than 85,000 clones, roughly 88% were seen once, and the ten largest hold around 13%. The sequence was collected from an adult in good health. Here the sequenced sample was peripheral blood, taken on day 0 of MenACWY control vaccination.

CDR3 sequence reads: CASSPDRQANYGYTF. The DNA for the CDR3 is TGTGCCAGCTCACCGGATAGACAAGCTAACTATGGCTACACCTTC. The gene calls are TRBV18 and TRBJ1-2, with D unresolved. Trimming removed 3 bases from V and 0 bases from J, with 11 bases in between. There are 15 residues in the CDR3. Per germline, CDR1 KGHSH and CDR2 LQKENI.